Following are 13 T cell receptor beta chains from one sample sequenced in a study of cytomegalovirus exposure and HLA in healthy donors. With 60 Vbeta and 13 Jbeta primers, the PCR was carried out. This table comes from immunoSEQ multiplex PCR, and its TCRdb copy is limited to in-frame clones, with some not included. The sample consists of 150,000 to 200,000 clones, around three quarters of them appearing once. Source material: PBMCs. The receptors shown here come from a woman aged 45-65 years in good health and CMV-seronegative.

This clone appeared once. The rearrangement joins TRBV27 to TRBJ1-6; D ambiguous. The length of the CDR3 is 15 residues. CDR1 is MNHEY and CDR2 is SMNVEV in the germline V gene (reference sequence). V was cut by 5 bases and J by 9 bases, with 17 bases left in between. In nucleotides, the CDR3 is TGTGCCAGCAGTCTCTGGGCCCAAGGTTCTTCACCCCTCCACTTT. It encodes CASSLWAQGSSPLHF.

This clone appeared a few times. The V gene is TRBV5-1, the J gene TRBJ1-1, with D perhaps TRBD1 (6 bases). Trimming cost V 5 bases and J 1 base, with 18 bases left between them. Per the germline V gene, CDR1 is SGHRS and CDR2 is YFSETQ. The CDR3 has 16 residues. CDR3 coding DNA: TGCGCCAGCAGAGTCTATGGGGGGGCGTCGAACACTGAAGCTTTCTTT. It encodes CASRVYGGASNTEAFF.

This clone turned up a few times. The CDR3 region has the DNA TGTGCCAGCAGCTTGGCAGGGGGTGGCTACACCTTC. It specifies CASSLAGGGYTF. V is TRBV5-6 and J is TRBJ1-2; the match to TRBD1 covers 7 bases. Trimming at V came to 0 bases and at J to 7 bases, leaving 0 bases not matched to a gene. Germline values: CDR1 SGHDT, CDR2 YYEEEE. The CDR3 covers 12 residues.

The chain uses TRBV19 and TRBJ2-1; 10 nucleotides match TRBD2. CDR1 is LNHDA, CDR2 SQIVND, per germline (reference sequence). Trimming at V came to 10 bases and at J to 2 bases, leaving 5 bases not matched to a gene. The CDR3 sequence is 14 residues long. CDR3 DNA: TGTGCCACTAAGGGGACTAGCGCCTACAATGAGCAGTTCTTC. Residues: CATKGTSAYNEQFF.

This clone appeared once. The chain recombines TRBV19 with TRBJ1-2; 7 bases match TRBD1. V lost 4 bases to trimming and J lost 7 bases; unmatched junction nucleotides: 9. CDR1 and CDR2 from the germline V gene are LNHDA and SQIVND (reference sequence). The CDR3 is made up of 14 amino acids. The CDR3 DNA follows: TGTGCCAGTAGTACCATGACAGGGAGTGGTGGCTACACCTTC. Protein: CASSTMTGSGGYTF.

The CDR3 coding sequence is TGTGCCAGCAGTCCCCGAGGACAGGGAGGTCAGCCCCAGCATTTT. Encoded protein: CASSPRGQGGQPQHF. The rearrangement links TRBV28 to TRBJ1-5, with 8 bases identical to TRBD1. The length of the CDR3 is 15 residues. Germline CDR1 reads MDHEN; CDR2 reads SYDVKM. The trim removed 5 bases at V and 6 bases at J, leaving 9 bases unmatched. The entire variable domain, with the rest obtained from reference TRBV28 and TRBJ1-5, is as follows: DVKVTQSSRYLVKRTGEKVFLECVQDMDHENMFWYRQDPGLGLRLIYFSYDVKMKEKGDIPEGYSVSREKKERFSLILESASTNQTSMYLCASSPRGQGGQPQHFGDGTRLSIL.

The V and J genes are TRBV29-1 and TRBJ1-1; D is uncertain. V was clipped by 1 base and J by 12 bases, with 15 bases between them. CDR3 length: 12 residues. From germline, CDR1 is SQVTM and CDR2 ANQGSEA. CDR3 in amino acids: CSVEGPSEISFF. CDR3 bases: TGCAGCGTTGAAGGCCCCAGCGAGATTTCTTTCTTT.

The chain carries TRBV6-4 and TRBJ2-7; no clear D. Trimming took 4 bases from V and 0 from J, leaving 16 bases between them. CDR3 length: 16 amino acids. Germline lookup yields CDR1 MRHNA and CDR2 SNTAGT. The DNA of the CDR3 is TGTGCCAGCAGTGCCCCTATTCACGTGTCCTCCTACGAGCAGTACTTC. This sequence encodes CASSAPIHVSSYEQYF.

The rearrangement uses TRBV28 and TRBJ2-4; 8 bases line up with TRBD1. The CDR3 runs 14 residues. Trimming took 4 bases from V and 6 from J; bases not matched to a gene: 5. Germline V gene data show CDR1 as MDHEN and CDR2 as SYDVKM. The CDR3 here is CASSSSTGVNIQYF. The CDR3 coding sequence is TGTGCCAGCAGTTCCTCGACAGGGGTAAACATTCAGTACTTC.

The rearrangement links TRBV27 to TRBJ1-6, with D tentatively TRBD1 (5 bases). This CDR3 is built from 15 residues. The germline CDR1 and CDR2 sequences are MNHEY and SMNVEV (reference sequence). Trimming removed 1 base at V and 7 bases at J, with 11 bases between. The CDR3, as DNA: TGTGCCAGCAGTTTATGGGGGGGTCCGAATTCACCCCTCCACTTT. Amino acid sequence: CASSLWGGPNSPLHF.

The chain carries TRBV7-2 and TRBJ1-6; D is undetermined. CDR3 length: 12 residues. CDR1 and CDR2 (germline): SGHTA, FQGNSA. Trimming took 8 bases from V and 10 from J, leaving 12 bases between them. In nucleotides, the CDR3 is TGTGCCAGCGGCACCACCTGGTCACCCCTCCACTTT. It yields the protein CASGTTWSPLHF.

V usage is TRBV4-1 and J usage is TRBJ2-6, with 8 bases identical to TRBD1. The CDR3 is made up of 19 amino acids. Per the germline V gene, CDR1 is MGHRA and CDR2 is YSYEKL. Trimming removed 6 bases from V and 0 bases from J; junction bases left unmatched: 13. CDR3 region: CASSPLPGQGSSGANVLTF. The CDR3 DNA is TGCGCCAGCAGTCCACTTCCCGGACAGGGAAGCTCTGGGGCCAACGTCCTGACTTTC.

The chain has TRBV28 and TRBJ1-2, with TRBD1 matching 11 bases. The CDR3 totals 15 residues. Per germline, CDR1 MDHEN and CDR2 SYDVKM. V was clipped by 6 bases and J by 8 bases; unmatched bases: 11. CDR3 coding DNA: TGTGCCAGCAGGGGAGATGGACAGGGGGCGCGCGGCTACACCTTC. Translating it yields CASRGDGQGARGYTF.